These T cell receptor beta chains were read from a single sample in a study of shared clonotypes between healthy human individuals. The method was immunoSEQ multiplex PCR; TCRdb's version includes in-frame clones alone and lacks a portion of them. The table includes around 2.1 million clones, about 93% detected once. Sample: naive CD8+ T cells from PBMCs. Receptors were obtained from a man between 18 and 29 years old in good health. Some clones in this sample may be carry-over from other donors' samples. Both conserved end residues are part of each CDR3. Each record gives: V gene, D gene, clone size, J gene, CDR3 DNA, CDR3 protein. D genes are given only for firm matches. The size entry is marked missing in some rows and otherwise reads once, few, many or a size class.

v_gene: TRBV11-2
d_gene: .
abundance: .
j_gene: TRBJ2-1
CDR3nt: TGTGCCAGCAGCTTAGCTCCCCCTCATGAGCAGTTCTTC
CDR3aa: CASSLAPPHEQFF

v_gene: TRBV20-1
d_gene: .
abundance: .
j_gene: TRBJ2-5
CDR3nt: TGCAGTGCCCCTGGCGGGGAGACCCAGTACTTC
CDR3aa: CSAPGGETQYF

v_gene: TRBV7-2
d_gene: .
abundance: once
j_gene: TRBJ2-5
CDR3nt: TGTGCCAGCAGCTTTGGGGGGAGAGAGACCCAGTACTTC
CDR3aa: CASSFGGRETQYF

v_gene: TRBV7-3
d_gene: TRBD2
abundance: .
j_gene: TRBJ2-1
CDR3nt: TGTGCCAGCAGCTTATTCTCCGGGACTAGCGGGACCTACAATGAGCAGTTCTTC
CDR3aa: CASSLFSGTSGTYNEQFF

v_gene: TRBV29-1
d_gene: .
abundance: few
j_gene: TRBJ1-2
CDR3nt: TGCAGCGTTGATTCGTATGGCTACACCTTC
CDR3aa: CSVDSYGYTF

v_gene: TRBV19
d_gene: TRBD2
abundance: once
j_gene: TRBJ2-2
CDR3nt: TGTGCCAGTAGTAGAGCGGGAGCACTAGGTCCCGGGGAGCTGTTTTTT
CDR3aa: CASSRAGALGPGELFF

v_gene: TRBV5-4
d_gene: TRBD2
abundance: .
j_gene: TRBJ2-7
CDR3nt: TGTGCCAGCAGCACACCGGCGTTCCGCGGGAGTACGGACGAGCAGTACTTC
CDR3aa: CASSTPAFRGSTDEQYF

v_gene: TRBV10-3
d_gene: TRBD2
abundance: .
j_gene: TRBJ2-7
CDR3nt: TGTGCCATCAGTGAGACCCAAGCGGGAGAGTCCTACGAGCAGTACTTC
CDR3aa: CAISETQAGESYEQYF

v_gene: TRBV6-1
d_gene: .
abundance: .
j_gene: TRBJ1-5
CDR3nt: TGTGCCAGCAGGGGGACCGCCGTAGCCCAGCATTTT
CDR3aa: CASRGTAVAQHF

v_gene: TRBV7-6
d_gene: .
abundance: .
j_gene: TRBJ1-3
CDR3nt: TGTGCCAGCAGCTTAGTCGGGACTCGCAACACCATATATTTT
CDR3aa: CASSLVGTRNTIYF

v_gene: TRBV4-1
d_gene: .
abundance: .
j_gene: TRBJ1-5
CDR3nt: TGCGCCAGCAGCCAAGTGGGGGATAATCAGCCCCAGCATTTT
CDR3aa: CASSQVGDNQPQHF

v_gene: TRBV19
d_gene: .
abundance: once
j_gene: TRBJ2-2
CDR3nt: TGTGCCAGTAGTATACCATTTGACAGCCTTGCGAACACCGGGGAGCTGTTTTTT
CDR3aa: CASSIPFDSLANTGELFF

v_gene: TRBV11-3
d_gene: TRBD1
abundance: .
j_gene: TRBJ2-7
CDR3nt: TGTGCCAGCAGCGGCCGGACAGGGAGCTCCTACGAGCAGTACTTC
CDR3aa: CASSGRTGSSYEQYF

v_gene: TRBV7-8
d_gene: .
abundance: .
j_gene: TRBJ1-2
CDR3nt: TGTGCCAGCAGCCCCCCTCCAGGGGACTATGGCTACACCTTC
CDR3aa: CASSPPPGDYGYTF

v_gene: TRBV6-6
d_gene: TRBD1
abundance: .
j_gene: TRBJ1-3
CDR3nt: TGTGCCAGCAGTTACCTGGGGACAGGGGGCGCTGGCACCATATATTTT
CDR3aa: CASSYLGTGGAGTIYF

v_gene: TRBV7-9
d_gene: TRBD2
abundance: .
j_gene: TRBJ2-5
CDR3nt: TGTGCCAGCAGCACGACTAGCGGGGAGTCATGGTGGGCCCAGTACTTC
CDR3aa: CASSTTSGESWWAQYF

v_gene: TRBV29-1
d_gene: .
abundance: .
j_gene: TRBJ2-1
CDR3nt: TGCAGCGCTGAGCTAGGAGTGCCCGCGTACAATGAGCAGTTCTTC
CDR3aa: CSAELGVPAYNEQFF

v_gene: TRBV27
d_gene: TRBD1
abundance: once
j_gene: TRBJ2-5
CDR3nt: TGTGCCAGCAGTGCGGATCGGACAGGGGGTGGGTGGGAGACCCAGTACTTC
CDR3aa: CASSADRTGGGWETQYF

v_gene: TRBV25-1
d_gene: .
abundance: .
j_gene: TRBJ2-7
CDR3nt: TGTGCCAGCAGCCAGGGTGAGCAGTACTTC
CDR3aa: CASSQGEQYF

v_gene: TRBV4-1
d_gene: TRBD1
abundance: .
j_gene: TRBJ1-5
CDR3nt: TGCGCCAGCAGCCAGCTAGACAGGGGGAGCAATCAGCCCCAGCATTTT
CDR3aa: CASSQLDRGSNQPQHF

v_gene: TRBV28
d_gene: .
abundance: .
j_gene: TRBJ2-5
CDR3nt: TGTGCCAGCAGTTTGACTGATCAAGAGACCCAGTACTTC
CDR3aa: CASSLTDQETQYF

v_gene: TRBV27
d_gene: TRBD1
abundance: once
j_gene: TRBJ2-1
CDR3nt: TGTGCCAGCAGTTTATTACAGGGACAGGGGGCCTCCTACAATGAGCAGTTCTTC
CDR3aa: CASSLLQGQGASYNEQFF

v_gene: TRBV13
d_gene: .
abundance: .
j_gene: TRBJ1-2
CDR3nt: TGTGCCAGCAGCCCTGGGAGGAGGGTGCGGGGCTACACCTTC
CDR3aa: CASSPGRRVRGYTF

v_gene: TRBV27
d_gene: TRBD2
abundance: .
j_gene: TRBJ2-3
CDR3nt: TGTGCCAGCAGTCCCTCCTTAGCGGGAGTAATAGCAGATACGCAGTATTTT
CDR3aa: CASSPSLAGVIADTQYF

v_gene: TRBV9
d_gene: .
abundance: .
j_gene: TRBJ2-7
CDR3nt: TGTGCCAGCAGCGTAGGGCCGGGGGATGCTTACGAGCAGTACTTC
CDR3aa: CASSVGPGDAYEQYF

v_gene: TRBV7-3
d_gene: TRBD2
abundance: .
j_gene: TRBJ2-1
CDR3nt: TGTGCCAGCAGCTTAACGGGAGGGCGGAACAATGAGCAGTTCTTC
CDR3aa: CASSLTGGRNNEQFF

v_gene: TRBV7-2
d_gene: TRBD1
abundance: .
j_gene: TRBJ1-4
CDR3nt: TGTGCCAGCAGCTTACCATACAGGGGCGCAGCTAATGAAAAACTGTTTTTT
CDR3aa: CASSLPYRGAANEKLFF

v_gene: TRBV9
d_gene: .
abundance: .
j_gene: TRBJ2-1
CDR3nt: TGTGCCAGCAGCGGAAGAAGGCAGGGCTATTACAATGAGCAGTTCTTC
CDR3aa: CASSGRRQGYYNEQFF

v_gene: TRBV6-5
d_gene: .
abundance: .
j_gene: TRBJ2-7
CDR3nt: TGTGCCAGCAGTCCACGCCCGGGGGTTAACCACGAGCAGTACTTC
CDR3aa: CASSPRPGVNHEQYF

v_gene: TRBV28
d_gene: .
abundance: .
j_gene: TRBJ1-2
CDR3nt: TGTGCCAGCAGTTTACAAGGCCCCACGTCCCACTACTATGGCTACACCTTC
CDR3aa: CASSLQGPTSHYYGYTF

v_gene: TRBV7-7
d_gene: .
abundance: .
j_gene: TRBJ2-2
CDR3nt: TGTGCCAGCAGCGCACGCAGGGTTGCCGGGGAGCTGTTTTTT
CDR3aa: CASSARRVAGELFF

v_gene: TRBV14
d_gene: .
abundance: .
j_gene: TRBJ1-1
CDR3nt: TGTGCCAGCAGCCAAGATTACAGACGGAGTACTGAAGCTTTCTTT
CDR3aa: CASSQDYRRSTEAFF

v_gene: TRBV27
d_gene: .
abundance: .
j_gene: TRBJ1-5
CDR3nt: TGTGCCAGCAGTTTTAGGGAAGGCAATCAGCCCCAGCATTTT
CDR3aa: CASSFREGNQPQHF

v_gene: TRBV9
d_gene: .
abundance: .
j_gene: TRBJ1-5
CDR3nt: TGTGCCAGCAGCGGTCATCCGGGGGGGGATCAGCCCCAGCATTTT
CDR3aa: CASSGHPGGDQPQHF

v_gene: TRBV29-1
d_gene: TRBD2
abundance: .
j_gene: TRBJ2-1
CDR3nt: TGCAGCTGGGAGCGGGAGCCGGGTGAGCAGTTCTTC
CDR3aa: CSWEREPGEQFF

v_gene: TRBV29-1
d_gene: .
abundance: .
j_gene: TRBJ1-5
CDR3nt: TGCAGCGCTCTTGGGGATAGCAATCAGCCCCAGCATTTT
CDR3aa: CSALGDSNQPQHF

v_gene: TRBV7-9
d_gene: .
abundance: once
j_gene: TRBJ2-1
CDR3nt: TGTGCCAGCAGCTCACCTAATGAGCAGTTCTTC
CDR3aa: CASSSPNEQFF

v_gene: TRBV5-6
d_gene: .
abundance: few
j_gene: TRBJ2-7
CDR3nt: TGTGCCAGCAGCTTGGGGGGGTACGAGCAGTACTTC
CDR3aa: CASSLGGYEQYF

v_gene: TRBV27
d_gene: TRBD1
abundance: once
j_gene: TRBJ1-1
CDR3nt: TGTGCCAGCAGCTCCCGGCAGGGGGCTAACACTGAAGCTTTCTTT
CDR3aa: CASSSRQGANTEAFF

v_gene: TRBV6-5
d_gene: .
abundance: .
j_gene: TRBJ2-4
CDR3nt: TGTGCCAGCAGTTACTTTCTGGGGAGTGACATTCAGTACTTC
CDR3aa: CASSYFLGSDIQYF

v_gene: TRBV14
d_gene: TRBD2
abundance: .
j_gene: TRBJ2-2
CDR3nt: TGTGCCAGCAGCCAACTACTAGCGGGAGGGCGCACCGGGGAGCTGTTTTTT
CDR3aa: CASSQLLAGGRTGELFF

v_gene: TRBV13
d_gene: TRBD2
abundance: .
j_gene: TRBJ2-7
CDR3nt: TGTGCCAGCAGCTCCTGGGTTAGGACGAGAACCACTAGCGGTGCCTACGAGCAGTACTTC
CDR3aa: CASSSWVRTRTTSGAYEQYF

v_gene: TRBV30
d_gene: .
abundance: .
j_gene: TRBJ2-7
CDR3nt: TGTGCCTGGAGGGTGGGGTCCAACCCTTCCTACGAGCAGTACTTC
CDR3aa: CAWRVGSNPSYEQYF

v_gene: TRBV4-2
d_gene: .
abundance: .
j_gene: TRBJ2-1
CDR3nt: TGTGCCAGCAGCCAAGTAGGGTTTTTGACGAGCCACAATGAGCAGTTCTTC
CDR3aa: CASSQVGFLTSHNEQFF

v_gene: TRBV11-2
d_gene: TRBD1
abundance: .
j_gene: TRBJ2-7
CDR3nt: TGTGCCAGCACCAGGGGGCCCGAGCAGTACTTC
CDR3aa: CASTRGPEQYF

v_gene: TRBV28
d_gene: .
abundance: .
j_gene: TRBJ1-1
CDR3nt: TGTGCCAGCAGTTTAGGGCGGGACACTGAAGCTTTCTTT
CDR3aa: CASSLGRDTEAFF

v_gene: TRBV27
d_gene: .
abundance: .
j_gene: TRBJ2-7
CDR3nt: TGTGCCAGCAGTTTCGGGGGGCTCGACGAGCAGTACTTC
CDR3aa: CASSFGGLDEQYF

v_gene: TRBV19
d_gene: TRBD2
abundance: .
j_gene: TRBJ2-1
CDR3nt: TGTGCCAGTAGTACTGGGGGACTAGCGGGGAGGGATGAGCAGTTCTTC
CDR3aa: CASSTGGLAGRDEQFF

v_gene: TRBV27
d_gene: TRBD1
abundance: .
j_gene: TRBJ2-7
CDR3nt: TGTGCCAGCAGTTTGGAACAGGGGGTCGGGGAGCAGTACTTC
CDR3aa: CASSLEQGVGEQYF

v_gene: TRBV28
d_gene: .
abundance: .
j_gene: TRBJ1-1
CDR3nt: TGTGCCAGCAGACCGGGCCCAGCATGGGTCACTGAAGCTTTCTTT
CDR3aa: CASRPGPAWVTEAFF

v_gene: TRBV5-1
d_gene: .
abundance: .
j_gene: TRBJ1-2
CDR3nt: TGCGCCAGTAACCCCGGGACGGTACCCAACTATGGCTACACCTTC
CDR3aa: CASNPGTVPNYGYTF

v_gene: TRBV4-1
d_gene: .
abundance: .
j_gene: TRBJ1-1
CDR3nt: TGCGCCAGCAGCCAAGGAAACAGGGTCTCTATGAACACTGAAGCTTTCTTT
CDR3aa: CASSQGNRVSMNTEAFF

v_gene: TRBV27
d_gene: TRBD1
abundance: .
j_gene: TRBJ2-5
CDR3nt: TGTGCCAGCAGTTCCATTTTGGGACAGGGAGGGACCCAGTACTTC
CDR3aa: CASSSILGQGGTQYF